Listed below are T cell receptor beta chains from one sample, sequenced in a study of vaccination effects on CD4 cells after COVID-19. Antigen specificity for these receptors is unknown. Using immunoSEQ multiplex PCR, the repertoire was profiled, and TCRdb retains in-frame clones only, with some absent. The sample shows about 68,000 clones, around 80% of them seen only once. The sequenced sample was CD4+ T cells from PBMCs cultured with SARS-CoV-2 spike peptides, obtained before COVID-19 vaccination. These receptors were collected from a human donor who received a COVID-19 vaccine. Both conserved end residues are part of each CDR3. The order of the fields is clone size, D gene, J gene, V gene, CDR3 DNA, CDR3 protein. A D gene is named only where the DNA matches it firmly. Where a row states a size, it is once, few, many or the class of an expanded clone; other rows omit it.

clone size: .; D gene: TRBD2; J gene: TRBJ2-3; V gene: TRBV5-6; CDR3 DNA: TGTGCCAGCAGCTTGTTACTAGCGGGGGGGCCCTTTTTAGATACGCAGTATTTT; CDR3 protein: CASSLLLAGGPFLDTQYF
clone size: .; D gene: .; J gene: TRBJ1-3; V gene: TRBV6-5; CDR3 DNA: TGTGCCAGCATGGGGTGGGGATCTGGAAACACCATATATTTT; CDR3 protein: CASMGWGSGNTIYF
clone size: once; D gene: .; J gene: TRBJ1-1; V gene: TRBV2; CDR3 DNA: TGTGCCAGCAGTCCAGGGTATGGATTGAACACTGAAGCTTTCTTT; CDR3 protein: CASSPGYGLNTEAFF
clone size: few; D gene: TRBD1; J gene: TRBJ1-1; V gene: TRBV7-3; CDR3 DNA: TGTGCCAGCAGCCTTAGACAGGGGGCCACTGAAGCTTTCTTT; CDR3 protein: CASSLRQGATEAFF
clone size: few; D gene: TRBD1; J gene: TRBJ2-2; V gene: TRBV5-1; CDR3 DNA: TGCGCCAGCAGCTTGGTAGGACAGGGAAACGGGGAGCTGTTTTTT; CDR3 protein: CASSLVGQGNGELFF
clone size: .; D gene: TRBD2; J gene: TRBJ2-2; V gene: TRBV7-2; CDR3 DNA: TGTGCCAGCAGCCAACTAGCGGGGGGTGCGAACACCGGGGAGCTGTTTTTT; CDR3 protein: CASSQLAGGANTGELFF
clone size: .; D gene: .; J gene: TRBJ1-5; V gene: TRBV6-2/TRBV6-3; CDR3 DNA: TGTGCCAGCAGTTCGACACCACAGCCCCAGCATTTT; CDR3 protein: CASSSTPQPQHF
clone size: .; D gene: .; J gene: TRBJ2-2; V gene: TRBV7-6; CDR3 DNA: TGTGCCAGCAGCTTGCTCGGGTCGGGCACCGGGGAGCTGTTTTTT; CDR3 protein: CASSLLGSGTGELFF
clone size: few; D gene: .; J gene: TRBJ1-6; V gene: TRBV11-1; CDR3 DNA: TGTGCCAGCAGCCTCAGGTGGGAATCACCCCTCCACTTT; CDR3 protein: CASSLRWESPLHF
clone size: .; D gene: TRBD2; J gene: TRBJ2-1; V gene: TRBV2; CDR3 DNA: TGTGCCACAACGGGACTAGCGGGGGATAATGAGCAGTTCTTC; CDR3 protein: CATTGLAGDNEQFF
clone size: .; D gene: .; J gene: TRBJ1-2; V gene: TRBV19; CDR3 DNA: TGTGCCAGTAGCCCAACGTCCGGCAGGGCTATTAACTATGGCTACACCTTC; CDR3 protein: CASSPTSGRAINYGYTF